Following are 18 T cell receptor beta chains from one sample sequenced in a study of blood T cell repertoires in COVID-19. Only in-frame clones appear in the TCRdb table, and some are missing; sequencing was by immunoSEQ multiplex PCR. The repertoire holds under 15,000 clones, over 70% seen once, with over 6% in the top ten. What was sequenced was peripheral blood. The source of these receptors is a man aged 60-69 years with COVID-19, enrolled during active disease.

J is TRBJ1-5 and V is TRBV4-2; D unresolved. This CDR3 spans 16 amino acids. V was pared by 1 base and J by 2 bases, with 12 bases between. Germline V gives CDR1 LGHNA, CDR2 YNFKEQ. The CDR3 nucleotides are TGTGCCAGCAGCCAAGGGATGAAAGCGGGCAATCAGCCCCAGCATTTT. It is translated as CASSQGMKAGNQPQHF.

The chain joins TRBV6-5 to TRBJ2-5; 7 bases fit TRBD2. Germline CDR1 MNHEY, CDR2 SVGAGI. This CDR3 comprises 15 residues. J gave up 4 bases and V 2 bases, and 7 bases lay outside the gene matches. CDR3 bases: TGTGCCAGCAGTTACCCGAGGACTAGTCTAGAGACCCAGTACTTC. It yields the protein CASSYPRTSLETQYF.

CDR3 loop: CASSPDNSYGYTF. The CDR3 DNA is TGTGCCAGCAGCCCCGACAACTCGTATGGCTACACCTTC. V gene TRBV7-6 combines with J gene TRBJ1-2; D not resolved. V lost 5 bases, J lost 5 bases, and 12 bases lay in between. The germline gives CDR1 SGHVS, CDR2 FNYEAQ. The CDR3 covers 13 residues.

The chain recombines TRBV12-5 with TRBJ1-1; D is ambiguous. V was cut by 2 bases and J by 5 bases, with 6 bases left in between. CDR1 and CDR2 (germline): LGHNT, FRNRAP. The CDR3 length is 12 residues. The chain's CDR3 is CASGLMSTEAFF. CDR3 nucleotides: TGTGCTAGTGGTTTGATGTCGACTGAAGCTTTCTTT.

The chain is built from TRBV6-4 and TRBJ2-5; TRBD2 aligns across 8 bases. CDR1 MRHNA and CDR2 SNTAGT come from the germline V gene. Trimming at V came to 3 bases and at J to 2 bases, leaving 5 bases not matched to a gene. This CDR3 comprises 15 residues. CDR3 in amino acids: CASSEVAGRQETQYF. The CDR3 DNA reads TGTGCCAGCAGTGAAGTAGCGGGGCGACAAGAGACCCAGTACTTC.

The V call is TRBV5-1, the J call TRBJ1-2, with 7 bases identical to TRBD1. Per germline, CDR1 SGHRS and CDR2 YFSETQ. This CDR3 has 15 amino acids. The junction had 8 bases not matched to a gene; V was cut back by 4 bases and J by 2 bases. The CDR3 here is CASSRLGTENYGYTF. CDR3 DNA: TGCGCCAGCAGCCGCCTTGGGACAGAAAACTATGGCTACACCTTC.

J is TRBJ1-2 and V is TRBV18; D remains unclear. Germline loops: CDR1 KGHSH, CDR2 LQKENI. V lost 2 bases, J lost 4 bases, and 5 bases lay in between. The CDR3 is 12 residues long. The CDR3 DNA follows: TGTGCCAGCTCACCATACAGCTATGGCTACACCTTC. As protein: CASSPYSYGYTF.

V usage is TRBV27 and J usage is TRBJ1-5; D gene ambiguous. The length of the CDR3 is 13 residues. V lost 6 bases, J lost 0 bases, and 6 bases lay in between. Germline V CDR1 and CDR2: MNHEY, SMNVEV (reference sequence). In DNA, the CDR3 is TGTGCCAGCAGCCCTTATAGCAATCAGCCCCAGCATTTT. The encoded protein is CASSPYSNQPQHF.

The chain uses TRBV2 and TRBJ1-4, with D possibly matching TRBD1 (5 bases). Trimming took 10 bases from V and 8 from J, leaving 14 bases between them. The germline gives CDR1 SNHLY, CDR2 FYNNEI. The CDR3 spans 12 residues. CDR3 region: CATGVDNEKLFF. The DNA for the CDR3 is TGTGCCACCGGCGTGGACAACGAAAAACTGTTTTTT.

The J gene is TRBJ2-3, the V gene TRBV7-3; 9 positions agree with TRBD2. CDR3 length equals 13 residues. Losses at the gene ends were 10 bases for V and 6 bases for J; bases not matched to a gene: 8. Germline CDR1 and CDR2: SGHTA and FQGTGA. CDR3 DNA: TGTGCCACCTCTAGCGGGATCGACGATACGCAGTATTTT. It specifies CATSSGIDDTQYF.

The chain joins TRBV5-6 to TRBJ2-7; 11 positions match TRBD1. V shed 4 bases and J 3 bases; nucleotides not matched to a gene: 6. Germline V gene sequence: CDR1 SGHDT, CDR2 YYEEEE. The CDR3 runs to 15 residues. CDR3 loop: CASSGPGTGGYEQYF. CDR3 DNA sequence: TGTGCCAGCAGCGGCCCCGGGACAGGGGGCTACGAGCAGTACTTC.

V gene TRBV10-3 combines with J gene TRBJ2-7; 10 bases line up with TRBD1. Germline V CDR1 and CDR2: ENHRY, SYGVKD. V shed 1 base and J 1 base; nucleotides not matched to a gene: 4. CDR3 size: 16 residues. CDR3 loop: CAISEWGTGESYEQYF. The CDR3 nucleotides read TGTGCCATCAGTGAGTGGGGGACAGGGGAATCCTACGAGCAGTACTTC.

The rearrangement joins TRBV9 to TRBJ1-6, with a tentative D call TRBD1 (5 bases). The CDR3 is 14 amino acids. Trimming left V 3 bases short and J 7 bases short, with 11 bases between. Germline CDR1 and CDR2: SGDLS and YYNGEE. Written as DNA, the CDR3 is TGTGCCAGCAGCGGGGGGGGAGGGAATTCACCCCTCCACTTT. Its protein product is CASSGGGGNSPLHF.

This chain links TRBV19 with TRBJ2-3; D call uncertain. CDR1 is LNHDA, CDR2 SQIVND, per germline (reference sequence). The ends were cut back, 4 bases at V and 4 bases at J, with 9 bases in the middle. The CDR3 has 13 residues. CDR3 region: CASSNQFADTQYF. CDR3 DNA sequence: TGTGCCAGTAGTAACCAGTTTGCAGATACGCAGTATTTT. Looking up the rest from reference TRBV19 and TRBJ2-3 gives the full variable domain: DGGITQSPKYLFRKEGQNVTLSCEQNLNHDAMYWYRQDPGQGLRLIYYSQIVNDFQKGDIAEGYSVSREKKESFPLTVTSAQKNPTAFYLCASSNQFADTQYFGPGTRLTVL.

The chain links TRBV10-3 to TRBJ2-7; D possibly corresponds to TRBD1 (5 bases). The V end was cut by 1 base, the J end by 2 bases, with 12 bases between. CDR3 length: 15 residues. Germline assignment: CDR1 ENHRY and CDR2 SYGVKD. The CDR3 DNA reads TGTGCCATCAGTGAGTACGACAGTACTACCTACGAGCAGTACTTC. Translating it yields CAISEYDSTTYEQYF.

The chain combines TRBV7-8 with TRBJ2-5; 9 positions agree with TRBD1. J was trimmed by 5 bases and V by 5 bases; bases with no gene match: 3. Germline V gene lookup returns CDR1 SGHVS and CDR2 FQNEAQ. The CDR3 covers 13 residues. CDR3 sequence: CASSRDRGETQYF. The CDR3 DNA is TGTGCCAGCAGCCGAGACAGGGGGGAGACCCAGTACTTC.

The V and J genes are TRBV5-1 and TRBJ1-6, with D perhaps matching TRBD1 (5 bases). The CDR3 runs to 14 residues. Per germline, CDR1 SGHRS and CDR2 YFSETQ. Trimming left V 0 bases short and J 6 bases short, with 7 bases between. CDR3 nucleotides: TGCGCCAGCAGCTTGGAACAGGCTAATTCACCCCTCCACTTT. This translates into CASSLEQANSPLHF.

The chain couples TRBV6-5 to TRBJ1-4; 7 nucleotides line up with TRBD1. V lost 2 bases to trimming and J lost 3 bases; unmatched junction nucleotides: 6. CDR1 is MNHEY, CDR2 SVGAGI, per germline. This CDR3 is 16 amino acids long. CDR3 amino acids: CASSYSHRGPNEKLFF. Written as DNA, the CDR3 is TGTGCCAGCAGTTACAGCCACAGGGGTCCTAATGAAAAACTGTTTTTT.